These 5 T cell receptor beta chains were all obtained from the same sample, sequenced in a study of Ad26.COV2.S vaccination and SARS-CoV-2 variants. Measured with immunoSEQ multiplex PCR; TCRdb has only the in-frame clones, and not every one. In the table there are just under 250,000 clones, 88% of which are singletons. Documented treatment: over 15 received Ad26.COV2.S at low or high dose, single or two shots; about 5 received placebo; per-sample allocation not given. Sampling was performed 63 days after the first vaccine or placebo injection. Sample: peripheral blood, taken in a trial of Ad26.COV2.S vaccine versus placebo. The receptors here all came from a person aged 18-65 years who received the Ad26.COV2.S COVID-19 vaccine or a placebo.

The chain links TRBV4-3 to TRBJ2-3; 10 bases line up with TRBD2. J lost 4 bases, V lost 0 bases, and 4 bases had no gene match. Germline V gene lookup returns CDR1 LGHNA and CDR2 YSLEER. The CDR3 totals 16 residues. The DNA of the CDR3 is TGCGCCAGCAGCCAAGACTCTAGCGGGAGTGCAGATACGCAGTATTTT. It translates to CASSQDSSGSADTQYF.

This rearrangement joins TRBV28 to TRBJ2-7, with 11 bases identical to TRBD1. The trim removed 6 bases at V and 7 bases at J, leaving 11 bases unmatched. Germline CDR1 reads MDHEN; CDR2 reads SYDVKM. This CDR3 region has 15 residues. CDR3 nucleotides: TGTGCCAGCAGGCCTACCGGGACAGGGGGAGGAGAGCAGTACTTC. It translates to CASRPTGTGGGEQYF.

In nucleotides, the CDR3 is TGTGCCAGCAGCCTGACTCCTAGCGCTAACTCCTACGAGCAGTACTTC. This sequence encodes CASSLTPSANSYEQYF. The chain couples TRBV11-3 to TRBJ2-7; TRBD2 might be the D (6 bases). CDR1 and CDR2 from the germline V gene are SGHNT and YENEEA. The CDR3 is made up of 16 amino acids. V shed 5 bases and J shed 0 bases, with 17 bases lying between them.

This sequence joins TRBV6-2 or TRBV6-3 and TRBJ2-3, with 10 bases aligning to TRBD1. Germline trimming cut 6 bases from V and 2 bases from J; bases unmatched to any gene: 17. This CDR3 spans 19 amino acids. CDR1 is MNHEY and CDR2 is SVGEGT in the germline V gene. CDR3 sequence reads: CASSRTRAGTGAHTDTQYF. The CDR3 DNA reads TGTGCCAGCAGCAGAACGAGGGCCGGGACAGGGGCCCACACAGATACGCAGTATTTT.

V usage is TRBV29-1 and J usage is TRBJ1-5, with D perhaps TRBD1 (6 bases). CDR1 is SQVTM, CDR2 ANQGSEA, per germline. V dropped 4 bases and J dropped 9 bases, with 10 bases sitting between them. The CDR3 has 11 amino acids. This CDR3 reads CSVGETGPQHF. The DNA for the CDR3 is TGCAGCGTTGGGGAGACAGGGCCCCAGCATTTT. Combining the CDR3 with reference TRBV29-1 and TRBJ1-5 gives the whole variable domain SAVISQKPSRDICQRGTSLTIQCQVDSQVTMMFWYRQQPGQSLTLIATANQGSEATYESGFVIDKFPISRPNLTFSTLTVSNMSPEDSSIYLCSVGETGPQHFGDGTRLSIL.